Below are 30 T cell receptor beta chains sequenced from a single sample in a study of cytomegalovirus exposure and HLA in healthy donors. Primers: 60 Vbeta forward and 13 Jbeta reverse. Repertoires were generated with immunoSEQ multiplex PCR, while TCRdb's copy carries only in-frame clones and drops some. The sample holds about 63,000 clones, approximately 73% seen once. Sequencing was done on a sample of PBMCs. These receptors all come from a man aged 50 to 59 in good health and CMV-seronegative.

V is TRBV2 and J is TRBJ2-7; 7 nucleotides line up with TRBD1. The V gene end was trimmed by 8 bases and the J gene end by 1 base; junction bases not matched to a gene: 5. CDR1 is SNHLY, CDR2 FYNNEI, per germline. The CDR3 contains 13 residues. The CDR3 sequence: CASARQGSYEQYF. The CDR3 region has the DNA TGTGCCAGCGCGCGACAGGGATCCTACGAGCAGTACTTC.

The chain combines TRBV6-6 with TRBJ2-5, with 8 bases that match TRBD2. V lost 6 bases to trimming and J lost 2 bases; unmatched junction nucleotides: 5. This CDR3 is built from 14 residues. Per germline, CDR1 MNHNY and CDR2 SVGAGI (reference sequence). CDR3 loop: CASSRPSGQETQYF. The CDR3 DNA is TGTGCCAGCAGCCGACCTAGCGGGCAAGAGACCCAGTACTTC.

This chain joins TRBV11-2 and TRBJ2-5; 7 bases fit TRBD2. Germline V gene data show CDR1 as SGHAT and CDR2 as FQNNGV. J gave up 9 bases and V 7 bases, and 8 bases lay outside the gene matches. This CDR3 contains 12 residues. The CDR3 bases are TGTGCCAGCAACTACGGGGGAGGGGCCCAGTACTTC. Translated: CASNYGGGAQYF.

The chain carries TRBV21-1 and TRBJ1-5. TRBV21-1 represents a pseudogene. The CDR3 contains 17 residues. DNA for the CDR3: TGTGCCAGCAGCAAGCCCCTTGACCGAGGGAGCAATCAGCCCCAGCATTTT. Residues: CASSKPLDRGSNQPQHF.

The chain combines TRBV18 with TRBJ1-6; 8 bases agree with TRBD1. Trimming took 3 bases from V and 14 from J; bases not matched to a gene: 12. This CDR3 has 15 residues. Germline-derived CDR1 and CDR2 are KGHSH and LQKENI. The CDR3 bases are TGTGCCAGCTCACCCACTTCGGGACAGGTTCTGGCCCTCCACTTT. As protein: CASSPTSGQVLALHF.

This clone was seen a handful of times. The CDR3 sequence: CASTAAGEQYF. The CDR3 DNA reads TGTGCCAGCACCGCGGCGGGCGAGCAGTACTTC. This chain uses TRBV6-6 with TRBJ2-7, with D perhaps TRBD2 (5 bases). The CDR3 has 11 residues. The germline CDR1 and CDR2 sequences are MNHNY and SVGAGI (reference sequence). Deletions cut 7 bases from V and 6 bases from J, with 10 bases between.

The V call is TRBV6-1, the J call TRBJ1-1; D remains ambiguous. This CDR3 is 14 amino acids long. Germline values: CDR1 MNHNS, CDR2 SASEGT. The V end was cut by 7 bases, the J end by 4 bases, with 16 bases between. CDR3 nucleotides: TGTGCCAGCATAGGCGGAGGGTCTTTCACTGAAGCTTTCTTT. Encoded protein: CASIGGGSFTEAFF.

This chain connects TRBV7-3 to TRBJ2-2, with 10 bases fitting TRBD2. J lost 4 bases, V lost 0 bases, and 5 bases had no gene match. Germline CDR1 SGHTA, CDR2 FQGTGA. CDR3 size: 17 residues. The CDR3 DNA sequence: TGTGCCAGCAGCTTAACCGGGACTAGCGACAGCACCGGGGAGCTGTTTTTT. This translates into CASSLTGTSDSTGELFF.

CDR3: CASSLESSGTSTDTQYF. The CDR3 nucleotides are TGTGCCAGCAGCTTAGAATCTAGCGGGACTAGCACAGATACGCAGTATTTT. The chain is built from TRBV7-2 and TRBJ2-3; 9 bases fit TRBD2. This CDR3 has 17 amino acids. Germline CDR1 and CDR2: SGHTA and FQGNSA. Trimming at V came to 1 base and at J to 0 bases, leaving 5 bases not matched to a gene. Using reference TRBV7-2 and TRBJ2-3 for the parts outside the CDR3, the full variable domain is GAGVSQSPSNKVTEKGKDVELRCDPISGHTALYWYRQSLGQGLEFLIYFQGNSAPDKSGLPSDRFSAERTGGSVSTLTIQRTQQEDSAVYLCASSLESSGTSTDTQYFGPGTRLTVL.

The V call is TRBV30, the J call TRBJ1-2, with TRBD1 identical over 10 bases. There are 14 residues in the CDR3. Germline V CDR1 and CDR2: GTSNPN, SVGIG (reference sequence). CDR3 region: CASHRDRGSYGYTF. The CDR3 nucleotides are TGTGCATCCCACCGGGACAGGGGTAGTTATGGCTACACCTTC.

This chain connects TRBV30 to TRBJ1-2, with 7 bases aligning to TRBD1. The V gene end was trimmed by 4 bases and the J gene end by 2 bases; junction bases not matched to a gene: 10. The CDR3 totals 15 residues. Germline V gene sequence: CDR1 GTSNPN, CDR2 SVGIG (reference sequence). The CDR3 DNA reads TGTGCCTGGATGAGTGTCGGGACAGCAAACTATGGCTACACCTTC. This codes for CAWMSVGTANYGYTF.

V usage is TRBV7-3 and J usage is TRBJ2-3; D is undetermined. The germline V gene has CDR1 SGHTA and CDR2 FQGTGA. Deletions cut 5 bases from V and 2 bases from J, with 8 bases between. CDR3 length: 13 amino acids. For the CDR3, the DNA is TGTGCCAGCAGCACAATAGCCACAGATACGCAGTATTTT. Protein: CASSTIATDTQYF.

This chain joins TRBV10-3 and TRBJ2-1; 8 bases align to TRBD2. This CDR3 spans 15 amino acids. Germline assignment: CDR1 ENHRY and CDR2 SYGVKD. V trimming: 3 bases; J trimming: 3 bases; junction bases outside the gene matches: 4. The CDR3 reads CAISDMSGGYNEQFF. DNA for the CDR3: TGTGCCATCAGTGACATGAGCGGGGGCTACAATGAGCAGTTCTTC.

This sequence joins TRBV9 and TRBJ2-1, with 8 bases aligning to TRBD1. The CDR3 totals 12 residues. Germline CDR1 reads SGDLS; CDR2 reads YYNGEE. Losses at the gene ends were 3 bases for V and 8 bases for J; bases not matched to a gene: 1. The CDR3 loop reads CASSAGGHEQFF. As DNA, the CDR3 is TGTGCCAGCAGCGCAGGGGGCCATGAGCAGTTCTTC.

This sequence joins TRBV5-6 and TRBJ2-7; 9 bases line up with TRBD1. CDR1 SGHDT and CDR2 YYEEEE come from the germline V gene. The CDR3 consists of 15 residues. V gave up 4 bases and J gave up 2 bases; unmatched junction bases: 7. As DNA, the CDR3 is TGTGCCAGCAGCCACTCCGGGACAGGGCCCTACGAGCAGTACTTC. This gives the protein CASSHSGTGPYEQYF.

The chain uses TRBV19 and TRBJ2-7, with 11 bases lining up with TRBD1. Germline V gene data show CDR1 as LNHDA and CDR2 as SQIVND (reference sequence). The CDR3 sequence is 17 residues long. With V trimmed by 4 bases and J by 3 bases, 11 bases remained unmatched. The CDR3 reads CASSTYSGTGGYYEQYF. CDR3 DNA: TGTGCCAGTAGTACGTACTCCGGGACAGGGGGATACTACGAGCAGTACTTC.

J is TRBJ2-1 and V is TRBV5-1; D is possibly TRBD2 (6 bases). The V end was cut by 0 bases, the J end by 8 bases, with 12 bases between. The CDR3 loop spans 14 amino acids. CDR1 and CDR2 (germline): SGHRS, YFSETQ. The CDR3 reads CASSLASSVDEQFF. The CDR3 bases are TGCGCCAGCAGCTTGGCGTCTAGCGTGGATGAGCAGTTCTTC.

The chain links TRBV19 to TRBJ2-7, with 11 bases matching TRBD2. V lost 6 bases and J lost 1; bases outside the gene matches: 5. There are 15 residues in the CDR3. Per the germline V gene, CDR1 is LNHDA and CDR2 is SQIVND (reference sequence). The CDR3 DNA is TGTGCCAGTAGCTCCAGACTAGCGGGGTCCTACGAGCAGTACTTC. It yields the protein CASSSRLAGSYEQYF.

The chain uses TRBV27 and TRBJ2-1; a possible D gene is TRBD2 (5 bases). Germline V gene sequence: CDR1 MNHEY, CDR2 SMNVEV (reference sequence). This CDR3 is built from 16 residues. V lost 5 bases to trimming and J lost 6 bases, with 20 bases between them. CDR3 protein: CASSRRASGGTNEQFF. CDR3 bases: TGTGCCAGCAGTCGCCGGGCCTCCGGAGGTACCAATGAGCAGTTCTTC.

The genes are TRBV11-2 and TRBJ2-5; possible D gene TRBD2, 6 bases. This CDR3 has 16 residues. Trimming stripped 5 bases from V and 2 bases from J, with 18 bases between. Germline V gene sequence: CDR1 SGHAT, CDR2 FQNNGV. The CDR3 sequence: CASSLRRTNTQETQYF. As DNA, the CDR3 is TGTGCCAGCAGCCTCCGCCGGACTAATACACAAGAGACCCAGTACTTC.

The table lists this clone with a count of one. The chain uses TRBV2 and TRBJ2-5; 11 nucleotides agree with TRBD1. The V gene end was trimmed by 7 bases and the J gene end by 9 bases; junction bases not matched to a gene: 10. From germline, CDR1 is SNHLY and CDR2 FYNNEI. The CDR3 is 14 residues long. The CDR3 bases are TGTGCCAGCACAAAGGACAGGGGGCCTAGGGCCCAGTACTTC. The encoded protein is CASTKDRGPRAQYF.

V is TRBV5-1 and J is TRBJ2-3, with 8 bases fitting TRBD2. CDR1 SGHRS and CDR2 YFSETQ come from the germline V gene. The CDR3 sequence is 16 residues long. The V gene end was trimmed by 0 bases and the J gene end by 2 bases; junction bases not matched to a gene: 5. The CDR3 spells CASSLVGGGSTDTQYF. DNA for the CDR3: TGCGCCAGCAGCTTGGTCGGGGGGGGATCCACAGATACGCAGTATTTT.

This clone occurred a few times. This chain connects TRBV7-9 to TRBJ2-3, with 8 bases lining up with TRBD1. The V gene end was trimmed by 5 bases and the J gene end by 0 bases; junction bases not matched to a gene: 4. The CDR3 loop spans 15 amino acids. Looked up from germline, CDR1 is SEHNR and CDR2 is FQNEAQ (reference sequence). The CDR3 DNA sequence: TGTGCCAGCAGCAGACAGGGGCACAGCACAGATACGCAGTATTTT. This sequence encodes CASSRQGHSTDTQYF.

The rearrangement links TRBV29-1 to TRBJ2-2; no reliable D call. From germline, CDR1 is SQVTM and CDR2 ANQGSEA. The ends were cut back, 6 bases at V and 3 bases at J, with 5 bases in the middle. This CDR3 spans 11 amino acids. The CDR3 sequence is CSVFDTGELFF. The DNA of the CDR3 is TGCAGCGTCTTCGACACCGGGGAGCTGTTTTTT.

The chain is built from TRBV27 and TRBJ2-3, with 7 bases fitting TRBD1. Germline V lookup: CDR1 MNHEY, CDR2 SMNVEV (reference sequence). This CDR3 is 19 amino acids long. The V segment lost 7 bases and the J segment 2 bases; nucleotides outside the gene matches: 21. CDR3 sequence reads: CASTGGRQGSIRVTDTQYF. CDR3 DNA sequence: TGTGCCAGCACCGGAGGAAGACAGGGATCCATCAGGGTCACAGATACGCAGTATTTT.

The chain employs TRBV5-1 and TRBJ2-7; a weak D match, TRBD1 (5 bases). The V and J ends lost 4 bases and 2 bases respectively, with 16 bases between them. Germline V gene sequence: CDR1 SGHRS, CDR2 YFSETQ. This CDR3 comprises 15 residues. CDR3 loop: CASSPETQGPYEQYF. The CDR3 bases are TGCGCCAGCAGCCCGGAGACTCAGGGCCCCTACGAGCAGTACTTC.

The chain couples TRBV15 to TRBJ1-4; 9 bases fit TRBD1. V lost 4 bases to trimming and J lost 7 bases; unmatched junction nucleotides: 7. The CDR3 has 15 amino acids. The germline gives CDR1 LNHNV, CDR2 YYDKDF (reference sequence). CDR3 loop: CATSIRGTGSEKLFF. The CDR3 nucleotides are TGTGCCACCAGCATTCGAGGGACAGGGAGTGAAAAACTGTTTTTT. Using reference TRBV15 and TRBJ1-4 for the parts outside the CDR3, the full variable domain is DAMVIQNPRYQVTQFGKPVTLSCSQTLNHNVMYWYQQKSSQAPKLLFHYYDKDFNNEADTPDNFQSRRPNTSFCFLDIRSPGLGDTAMYLCATSIRGTGSEKLFFGSGTQLSVL.

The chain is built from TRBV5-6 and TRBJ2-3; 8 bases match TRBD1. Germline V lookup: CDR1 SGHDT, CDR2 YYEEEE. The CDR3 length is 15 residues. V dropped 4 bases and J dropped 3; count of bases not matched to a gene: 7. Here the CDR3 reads CASSLTGASTDTQYF. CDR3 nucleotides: TGTGCCAGCAGCCTGACAGGGGCTTCGACAGATACGCAGTATTTT. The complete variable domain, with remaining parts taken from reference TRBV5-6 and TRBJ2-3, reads DAGVTQSPTHLIKTRGQQVTLRCSPKSGHDTVSWYQQALGQGPQFIFQYYEEEERQRGNFPDRFSGHQFPNYSSELNVNALLLGDSALYLCASSLTGASTDTQYFGPGTRLTVL.

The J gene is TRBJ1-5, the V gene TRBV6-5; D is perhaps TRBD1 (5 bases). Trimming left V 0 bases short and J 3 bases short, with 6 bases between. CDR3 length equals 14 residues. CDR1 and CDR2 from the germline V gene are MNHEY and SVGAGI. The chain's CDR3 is CASSYSGANQPQHF. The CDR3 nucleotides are TGTGCCAGCAGTTACTCAGGGGCCAATCAGCCCCAGCATTTT.

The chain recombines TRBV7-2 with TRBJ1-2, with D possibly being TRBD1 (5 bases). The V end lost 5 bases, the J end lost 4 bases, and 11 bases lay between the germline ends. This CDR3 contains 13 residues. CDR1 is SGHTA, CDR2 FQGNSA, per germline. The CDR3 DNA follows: TGTGCCAGCAGCCCAGGGTGGGGCTATGGCTACACCTTC. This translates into CASSPGWGYGYTF.